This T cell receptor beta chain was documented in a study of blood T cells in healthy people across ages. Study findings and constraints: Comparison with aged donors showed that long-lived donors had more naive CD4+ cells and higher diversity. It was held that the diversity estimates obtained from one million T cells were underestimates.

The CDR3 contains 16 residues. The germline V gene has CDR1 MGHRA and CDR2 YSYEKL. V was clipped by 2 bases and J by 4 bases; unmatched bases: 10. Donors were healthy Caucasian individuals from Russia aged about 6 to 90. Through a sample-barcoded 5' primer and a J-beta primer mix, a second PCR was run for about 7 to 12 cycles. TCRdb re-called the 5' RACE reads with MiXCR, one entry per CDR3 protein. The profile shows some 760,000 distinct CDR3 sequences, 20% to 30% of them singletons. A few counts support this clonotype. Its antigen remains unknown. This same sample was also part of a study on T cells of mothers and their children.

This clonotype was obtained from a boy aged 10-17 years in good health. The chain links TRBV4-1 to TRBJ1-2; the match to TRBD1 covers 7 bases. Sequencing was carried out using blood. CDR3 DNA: TGCGCCAGCAGCCAACCCAACAGGGGCGGTGTCTATGGCTACACCTTC. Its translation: CASSQPNRGGVYGYTF.